What follows are 7 T cell receptor beta chains derived from one specimen sequenced in a study of CD8 T cells in ankylosing spondylitis (dated by TCRdb to about 2017). What the work shows at the level of the full study, not this receptor alone: Blood from ankylosing spondylitis patients appeared to be characterized by a TCR beta motif made up of several highly homologous amino acid variants.

The antigens for these receptors are not known. Library method: 5' RACE. Instrument used: Illumina HiSeq 2500. TCRdb trimmed the raw reads at Q25, called clones with MiXCR and kept productive beta chains. Entries that share a CDR3 protein sequence are merged under the most common genes and DNA. In all, the sample holds about 540,000 distinct CDR3 sequences, and about 12% of those were seen once. Approximately 7% of the sample lies in the top ten. The specimen was blood, either unsorted or a sorted T cell fraction (not recorded which). These receptor sequences come from a male donor with ankylosing spondylitis.

The chain carries TRBV5-1 and TRBJ2-3; D could derive from TRBD1 or TRBD2 (5 bases each). The CDR3 covers 16 residues. Germline V gene sequence: CDR1 SGHRS, CDR2 YFSETQ. V was clipped by 4 bases and J by 0 bases, with 15 bases between them. The CDR3 loop is CASSRGPGVSTDTQYF. The CDR3, as DNA: TGCGCCAGCAGCAGGGGACCCGGGGTCAGCACAGATACGCAGTATTTT.

The chain joins TRBV12-5 to TRBJ1-5, with D unresolved. This CDR3 has 14 residues. The germline V and J ends were trimmed by 3 bases and 4 bases, with 10 bases remaining between them. The germline gives CDR1 LGHNT, CDR2 FRNRAP. As DNA, the CDR3 is TGTGCTAGTGGTTTTGGTGAGGGAAATCAGCCCCAGCATTTT. Protein: CASGFGEGNQPQHF.

This clonotype was counted a few times. The J gene is TRBJ2-3, the V gene TRBV6-1, with D hard to call. Between the trimmed V and J ends, which lost 10 bases and 1 base, there was a span of 6 bases. CDR3 size: 11 residues. Germline V gene lookup returns CDR1 MNHNS and CDR2 SASEGT. The CDR3 DNA sequence: TGTGCCATAGGACGCACAGATACGCAGTATTTT. Amino acid sequence: CAIGRTDTQYF.

The chain combines TRBV5-1 with TRBJ2-1, with 10 nucleotides matching TRBD2. Germline CDR1 reads SGHRS; CDR2 reads YFSETQ. The length of the CDR3 is 16 residues. After removal of 2 bases from V and 3 bases from J, the junction contained 5 bases not matched to a gene. The CDR3 DNA follows: TGCGCCAGCAGCTTCTTATCTAGCGGGAGCTACAATGAGCAGTTCTTC. As protein: CASSFLSSGSYNEQFF.

V and J are TRBV18 and TRBJ2-1; 8 nucleotides line up with TRBD1. CDR3 size: 16 residues. Trimming removed 8 bases from V and 5 bases from J; junction bases left unmatched: 14. The germline V gene encodes CDR1 KGHSH and CDR2 LQKENI. The CDR3 DNA is TGTGCCAGCGCCACATCAAGGACAGGGTACAACAATGAGCAGTTCTTC. This translates into CASATSRTGYNNEQFF.

The chain is built from TRBV2 and TRBJ2-2, with 10 bases lining up with TRBD1. Trimming removed 4 bases from V and 9 bases from J; junction bases left unmatched: 5. Germline loops: CDR1 SNHLY, CDR2 FYNNEI. The CDR3 totals 14 residues. The CDR3 protein is CASSGDRGYRELFF. CDR3 DNA sequence: TGTGCCAGCAGTGGGGACAGGGGATATCGGGAGCTGTTTTTT.

V and J are TRBV10-3 and TRBJ2-4, with a tentative D call TRBD2 (5 bases). Trimming pared 2 bases from V and 11 bases from J, leaving 13 bases between. Germline CDR1 is ENHRY and CDR2 is SYGVKD. This CDR3 region has 13 residues. The CDR3 protein is CAISEASGVVQYF. The DNA for the CDR3 is TGTGCCATCAGTGAGGCGTCCGGGGTAGTTCAGTACTTC.